This entry lists 11 T cell receptor beta chains sequenced from one sample in a study of control samples from healthy donors and cancer patients (dated by TCRdb to the early 2020s). The protocol used for the library was the immunoSEQ multiplex PCR assay. TCRdb took this table from immuneACCESS and kept in-frame rearrangements with V and J called. Such tables lack part of the clones; where checked against another copy, unresolved V genes explain under half of the gap, and the rest is unexplained. Recorded for this sample are about 140,000 clones; roughly nine tenths of them occurred a single time. The ten largest clonotypes hold under 9% of the sample. The material sequenced was blood. The source is a man between 18 and 29 years old in good health.

The CDR3 region has the DNA TGTGCCAGCAGCCTACCCGGCGGGGGGGCCCGCTACGAGCAGTACTTC. This gives the protein CASSLPGGGARYEQYF. The rearrangement joins TRBV3-1 (or the pseudogene TRBV3-2) to TRBJ2-7; TRBD2 agrees at 9 bases. Germline V CDR1 and CDR2: LGHDT, YNNKEL (reference sequence). V lost 4 bases, J lost 3 bases, and 10 bases stayed unmatched. This CDR3 is built from 16 residues.

The chain is built from TRBV2 and TRBJ2-4; 12 nucleotides line up with TRBD2. The CDR3 extends over 19 amino acids. V trimming: 3 bases; J trimming: 1 base; junction bases outside the gene matches: 10. In germline, CDR1 is SNHLY, CDR2 FYNNEI. The CDR3 DNA sequence: TGTGCCAGCAGTGATGTTCCTAGCGGGGGGGCGGTCGCCAAAAACATTCAGTACTTC. Protein sequence: CASSDVPSGGAVAKNIQYF.

This clone appeared a single time. The chain recombines TRBV18 with TRBJ1-3; D uncertain. From germline, CDR1 is KGHSH and CDR2 LQKENI. Deletions cut 2 bases from V and 2 bases from J, with 10 bases between. The CDR3 totals 15 residues. As DNA, the CDR3 is TGTGCCAGCTCACCAACCGGAAACACTGGAAACACCATATATTTT. It translates to CASSPTGNTGNTIYF.

J is TRBJ2-4 and V is TRBV5-6; D is possibly TRBD1 (5 bases). In germline, CDR1 is SGHDT, CDR2 YYEEEE. Trimming stripped 4 bases from V and 8 bases from J, with 19 bases between. This CDR3 has 15 residues. The CDR3 nucleotides read TGTGCCAGCAGCCACCCTACCACAGGTCCGGACATTCAGTACTTC. Translating it yields CASSHPTTGPDIQYF.

The CDR3 here is CASSSPRGRSSGANVLTF. The CDR3 bases are TGTGCCAGCAGCTCCCCCCGGGGGCGAAGCTCTGGGGCCAACGTCCTGACTTTC. The V and J genes are TRBV7-2 and TRBJ2-6, with D possibly being TRBD1 or TRBD2 (6 bases each). Germline CDR1 is SGHTA and CDR2 is FQGNSA. This CDR3 comprises 18 residues. V dropped 4 bases and J dropped 0 bases, with 16 bases sitting between them.

This chain connects TRBV6-5 to TRBJ1-1; a possible D gene is TRBD1 (6 bases). Germline CDR1 MNHEY, CDR2 SVGAGI. With 10 bases removed from V and 5 bases from J, the gap between germline ends came to 17 bases. CDR3 length: 13 residues. CDR3 nucleotide sequence: TGTGCCATCGCCAGGGGAGGAGGTACTGAAGCTTTCTTT. This translates into CAIARGGGTEAFF.

The chain joins TRBV6-5 to TRBJ1-5; the D gene is possibly TRBD1 (5 bases). Germline V CDR1 and CDR2: MNHEY, SVGAGI. V was cut by 4 bases and J by 0 bases, with 10 bases left in between. The CDR3 covers 15 residues. CDR3 region: CASSLGPPSNQPQHF. In nucleotides, the CDR3 is TGTGCCAGCAGTTTGGGACCTCCTAGCAATCAGCCCCAGCATTTT.

The chain combines TRBV5-5 with TRBJ1-5; D is possibly TRBD1 (5 bases). The V gene lost 0 bases and the J gene lost 6 bases, with 10 bases spanning the gap. The V gene's germline CDR1 is SGHKS and CDR2 YYEKEE (reference sequence). The CDR3 is 14 amino acids. CDR3 sequence reads: CASSLAGHSQPQHF. The CDR3, as DNA: TGTGCCAGCAGCTTGGCAGGGCACAGTCAGCCCCAGCATTTT.

V is TRBV2 and J is TRBJ2-7; 9 bases agree with TRBD2. The germline CDR1 and CDR2 sequences are SNHLY and FYNNEI. This CDR3 is built from 17 residues. Unmatched junction bases numbered 22, after V lost 9 bases and J lost 7 bases. In DNA, the CDR3 is TGTGCCAGTGGGGGAACTAGCGGGTCCCGTTTCCATTGGGAGCAGTACTTC. Translation gives CASGGTSGSRFHWEQYF.

V and J are TRBV30 and TRBJ1-5; 10 bases align to TRBD1. There are 13 residues in the CDR3. The germline gives CDR1 GTSNPN, CDR2 SVGIG (reference sequence). The V gene end was trimmed by 5 bases and the J gene end by 3 bases; junction bases not matched to a gene: 1. CDR3 in amino acids: CAWGTGANQPQHF. In DNA, the CDR3 is TGTGCCTGGGGGACAGGGGCCAATCAGCCCCAGCATTTT.

This sequence joins TRBV10-3 and TRBJ2-1, with 9 bases identical to TRBD2. V trimming: 2 bases; J trimming: 5 bases; junction bases outside the gene matches: 13. The CDR3 extends over 18 amino acids. CDR1 and CDR2 from the germline V gene are ENHRY and SYGVKD. The CDR3 loop reads CAISENPFSGGIDNEQFF. CDR3 bases: TGTGCCATCAGTGAGAATCCATTTAGCGGGGGTATCGACAATGAGCAGTTCTTC.